This T cell receptor beta chain comes out of a study of technical replicates of blood from a handful of donors (dated by TCRdb to between 2016 and 2019). For this clone: Its antigen specificity is not known. There are no base qualities to consult, and no much larger clone falls within one base.

The library relied on the immunoSEQ multiplex PCR assay. TCRdb obtained this table from immuneACCESS and retained in-frame rearrangements with V and J assigned. These tables miss some clones; where compared with another copy, unresolved V genes account for less than half of the shortfall, and the remainder is unexplained. This sample gives around 83,000 clones in total; about 91% of them show up just once. The ten largest clones represent about 0.4% of the sample. The germline V gene specifies SNHLY as CDR1 and FYNNEI as CDR2. The cysteine opens and the phenylalanine closes a CDR3 of 13 amino acids. Just the 39-base CDR3 DNA is kept, in frame starting at base 1. After removal of 10 bases from V and 4 bases from J, the junction retains 7 bases not matched to a gene.

The specimen sequenced was T cells isolated from PBMCs. The TCR sequence derives from a human donor in good health. Some clones in this sample may be carry-over from other donors' samples. The chain uses TRBV2 and TRBJ2-3, with 8 bases aligning to TRBD2. This receptor has the CDR3 CAIRGGIADTQYF. The sequence in DNA is TGTGCCATCCGGGGGGGGATCGCAGATACGCAGTATTTT.